This T cell receptor (beta chain) was profiled in a study of T cells in Graves' hyperthyroidism and ophthalmopathy. Findings and limits, study-wide: Ophthalmopathy was distinguished from stable hyperthyroidism by 13 V-J signatures.

Hyperthyroidism in the patients, aged 18 to 65, was newly diagnosed and under 2 months in duration. As regards this clonotype: Its antigen is as yet unknown.

The source material, RNA transcripts, was used to amplify TCR beta CDR3 regions. Primed by the HTBI set, a first-round RT-PCR was run on the TCR CDR3. TCRdb ran MiXCR on the multiplex PCR reads and lists one entry per CDR3 protein. The sample lists approximately 400,000 distinct CDR3 sequences, 15% to 19% occurring once. V dropped 1 base and J dropped 1 base, with 4 bases sitting between them. The CDR3 runs 12 residues. Per germline, CDR1 GTSNPN and CDR2 SVGIG (reference sequence). This clonotype was sampled from a woman aged 18-35 years with Graves' hyperthyroidism that later progressed to Graves' ophthalmopathy. The specimen sequenced was blood. The J gene is TRBJ1-1, the V gene TRBV30; D unclear. The CDR3 nucleotides read TGTGCCTGGAGTGCACCGAACACTGAAGCTTTCTTT. Translated: CAWSAPNTEAFF. Variable domain in full (rest from reference TRBV30 and TRBJ1-1): SQTIHQWPATLVQPVGSPLSLECTVEGTSNPNLYWYRQAAGRGLQLLFYSVGIGQISSEVPQNLSASRPQDRQFILSSKKLLLSDSGFYLCAWSAPNTEAFFGQGTRLTVV.